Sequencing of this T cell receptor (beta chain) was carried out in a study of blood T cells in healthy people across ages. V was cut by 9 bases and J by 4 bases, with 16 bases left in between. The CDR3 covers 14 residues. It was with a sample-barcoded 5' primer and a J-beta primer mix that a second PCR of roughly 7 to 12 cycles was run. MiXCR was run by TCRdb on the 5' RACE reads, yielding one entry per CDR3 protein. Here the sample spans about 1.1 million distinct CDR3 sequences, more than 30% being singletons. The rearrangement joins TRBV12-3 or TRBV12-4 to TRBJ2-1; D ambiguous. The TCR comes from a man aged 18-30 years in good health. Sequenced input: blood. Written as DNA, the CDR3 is TGTGCCAGTCGTATGGCGGCTAGATACAATGAGCAGTTCTTC. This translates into CASRMAARYNEQFF.